This is a list of T cell receptor beta chains from one sample in a study of cytomegalovirus exposure and HLA in healthy donors. Clones were sequenced by immunoSEQ multiplex PCR, and TCRdb holds only the in-frame ones, with some missing. The table has under 150,000 clones, over 70% seen once; the top ten hold 3% to 4%. The sequenced sample was PBMCs. The receptors shown here come from a woman aged 40 to 50 in good health and CMV-seronegative. Each CDR3 is given with its conserved first and last residue. D genes are given only for firm matches. Only some rows state a clone size, as once, few, many or a class for expanded clones.

D gene: TRBD1; clone size: NA; V gene: TRBV10-3; J gene: TRBJ1-1; CDR3 protein: CAIRNLGQGRTEAFF; CDR3 DNA: TGTGCCATCAGGAACCTAGGACAGGGACGTACTGAAGCTTTCTTT
D gene: NA; clone size: NA; V gene: TRBV5-5; J gene: TRBJ2-7; CDR3 protein: CASSLVLSYEQYF; CDR3 DNA: TGTGCCAGCAGCTTGGTTCTCTCCTACGAGCAGTACTTC
D gene: NA; clone size: NA; V gene: TRBV7-9; J gene: TRBJ1-2; CDR3 protein: CASSLEQANYGYTF; CDR3 DNA: TGTGCCAGCAGCCTCGAGCAGGCTAACTATGGCTACACCTTC
D gene: NA; clone size: NA; V gene: TRBV29-1; J gene: TRBJ1-2; CDR3 protein: CSVGTDYGYTF; CDR3 DNA: TGCAGCGTTGGCACGGACTATGGCTACACCTTC
D gene: NA; clone size: NA; V gene: TRBV7-8; J gene: TRBJ2-1; CDR3 protein: CASSSPWTTDSYNEQFF; CDR3 DNA: TGTGCCAGCAGCTCCCCCTGGACGACAGACTCCTACAATGAGCAGTTCTTC
D gene: TRBD2; clone size: once; V gene: TRBV4-1; J gene: TRBJ2-7; CDR3 protein: CASSLGLARSYEQYF; CDR3 DNA: TGCGCCAGCAGCCTAGGACTAGCGAGATCCTACGAGCAGTACTTC
D gene: NA; clone size: NA; V gene: TRBV28; J gene: TRBJ2-3; CDR3 protein: CASRVGSVTDTQYF; CDR3 DNA: TGTGCCAGCAGGGTGGGGAGCGTCACAGATACGCAGTATTTT
D gene: NA; clone size: NA; V gene: TRBV28; J gene: TRBJ1-4; CDR3 protein: CASSLWSGIEEKLFF; CDR3 DNA: TGTGCCAGCAGTTTATGGTCGGGAATTGAAGAAAAACTGTTTTTT
D gene: TRBD1; clone size: once; V gene: TRBV5-1; J gene: TRBJ2-7; CDR3 protein: CASSIDRGQEQYF; CDR3 DNA: TGCGCCAGCAGCATCGACAGGGGGCAAGAGCAGTACTTC
D gene: NA; clone size: NA; V gene: TRBV7-2; J gene: TRBJ1-2; CDR3 protein: CASSLAGGPTGLGYTF; CDR3 DNA: TGTGCCAGCAGCTTAGCGGGGGGGCCCACAGGGCTTGGCTACACCTTC
D gene: NA; clone size: NA; V gene: TRBV19; J gene: TRBJ1-3; CDR3 protein: CASTPPGGGSGNTIYF; CDR3 DNA: TGTGCCAGTACCCCTCCGGGCGGGGGAAGTGGAAACACCATATATTTT
D gene: NA; clone size: NA; V gene: TRBV5-1; J gene: TRBJ2-5; CDR3 protein: CASSLGVEETQYF; CDR3 DNA: TGCGCCAGCAGCTTGGGAGTCGAGGAGACCCAGTACTTC
D gene: TRBD1; clone size: NA; V gene: TRBV9; J gene: TRBJ2-5; CDR3 protein: CASSVGQGKFPKTQYF; CDR3 DNA: TGTGCCAGCAGCGTCGGACAGGGGAAGTTCCCGAAGACCCAGTACTTC
D gene: NA; clone size: NA; V gene: TRBV7-2; J gene: TRBJ1-6; CDR3 protein: CASSLAGRSNNSPLHF; CDR3 DNA: TGTGCCAGCAGCTTAGCGGGCAGGTCCAATAATTCACCCCTCCACTTT
D gene: NA; clone size: NA; V gene: TRBV7-2; J gene: TRBJ2-7; CDR3 protein: CASGQRIQYF; CDR3 DNA: TGTGCCAGCGGCCAGAGGATTCAGTACTTC
D gene: TRBD1; clone size: NA; V gene: TRBV29-1; J gene: TRBJ1-1; CDR3 protein: CSVEARGRGEAFF; CDR3 DNA: TGCAGCGTTGAGGCCAGGGGGCGGGGTGAAGCTTTCTTT
D gene: TRBD1; clone size: few; V gene: TRBV29-1; J gene: TRBJ2-7; CDR3 protein: CSGRQGYEQYF; CDR3 DNA: TGCAGCGGTCGACAGGGATATGAGCAGTACTTC
D gene: TRBD2; clone size: NA; V gene: TRBV5-6; J gene: TRBJ2-1; CDR3 protein: CASSPSTSGSRSEQFF; CDR3 DNA: TGTGCCAGCAGCCCATCGACTAGCGGGAGTCGAAGTGAGCAGTTCTTC
D gene: NA; clone size: NA; V gene: TRBV7-9; J gene: TRBJ2-1; CDR3 protein: CASSPGTYNEQFF; CDR3 DNA: TGTGCCAGCAGCCCGGGGACCTACAATGAGCAGTTCTTC
D gene: NA; clone size: NA; V gene: TRBV6-5; J gene: TRBJ1-2; CDR3 protein: CASSYVRANYGYTF; CDR3 DNA: TGTGCCAGCAGTTACGTGAGAGCTAACTATGGCTACACCTTC
D gene: NA; clone size: NA; V gene: TRBV4-1; J gene: TRBJ2-7; CDR3 protein: CASSQGAARNYEQYF; CDR3 DNA: TGCGCCAGCAGCCAAGGGGCAGCACGAAATTACGAGCAGTACTTC
D gene: TRBD1; clone size: NA; V gene: TRBV7-2; J gene: TRBJ1-6; CDR3 protein: CASSPPGQANSPLHF; CDR3 DNA: TGTGCCAGCAGTCCTCCGGGACAGGCTAATTCACCCCTCCACTTT
D gene: TRBD1; clone size: NA; V gene: TRBV7-9; J gene: TRBJ1-5; CDR3 protein: CASSTGTGTDQPQHF; CDR3 DNA: TGTGCCAGCAGCACCGGGACAGGGACGGATCAGCCCCAGCATTTT
D gene: TRBD1; clone size: once; V gene: TRBV27; J gene: TRBJ1-1; CDR3 protein: CASSLYAGGRTEAFF; CDR3 DNA: TGTGCCAGCAGTTTATATGCAGGGGGCAGGACTGAAGCTTTCTTT
D gene: NA; clone size: NA; V gene: TRBV5-1; J gene: TRBJ1-5; CDR3 protein: CASSLYPSQPQHF; CDR3 DNA: TGCGCCAGCAGCTTGTACCCGAGCCAGCCCCAGCATTTT
D gene: TRBD1; clone size: NA; V gene: TRBV5-4; J gene: TRBJ1-2; CDR3 protein: CASSLNAGGGYGYTF; CDR3 DNA: TGTGCCAGCAGCTTGAATGCAGGGGGAGGCTATGGCTACACCTTC
D gene: NA; clone size: NA; V gene: TRBV28; J gene: TRBJ1-2; CDR3 protein: CASAVRRDYGYTF; CDR3 DNA: TGTGCCAGCGCGGTAAGGCGCGACTATGGCTACACCTTC
D gene: NA; clone size: NA; V gene: TRBV2; J gene: TRBJ1-5; CDR3 protein: CASRSGHNQPQHF; CDR3 DNA: TGTGCCAGCAGGTCAGGGCACAATCAGCCCCAGCATTTT
D gene: NA; clone size: NA; V gene: TRBV9; J gene: TRBJ2-2; CDR3 protein: CASSVGGTTVGTTGELFF; CDR3 DNA: TGTGCCAGCAGCGTAGGGGGGACGACAGTTGGGACAACCGGGGAGCTGTTTTTT
D gene: NA; clone size: few; V gene: TRBV2; J gene: TRBJ2-2; CDR3 protein: CASRLEVHTGELFF; CDR3 DNA: TGTGCCAGCCGGTTGGAGGTACACACCGGGGAGCTGTTTTTT
D gene: TRBD1; clone size: few; V gene: TRBV5-1; J gene: TRBJ1-1; CDR3 protein: CASSPPLRGANTEAFF; CDR3 DNA: TGCGCCAGCAGCCCACCCCTCAGGGGGGCGAACACTGAAGCTTTCTTT
D gene: NA; clone size: NA; V gene: TRBV25-1; J gene: TRBJ1-1; CDR3 protein: CASRTRASKTEAFF; CDR3 DNA: TGTGCCAGCAGAACCAGGGCTTCCAAGACTGAAGCTTTCTTT
D gene: TRBD2; clone size: NA; V gene: TRBV19; J gene: TRBJ2-1; CDR3 protein: CASIGGSSYNEQFF; CDR3 DNA: TGTGCCAGTATTGGCGGGAGCTCCTACAATGAGCAGTTCTTC
D gene: NA; clone size: NA; V gene: TRBV7-7; J gene: TRBJ2-3; CDR3 protein: CASSLESTDTQYF; CDR3 DNA: TGTGCTAGCAGCTTAGAGAGTACAGATACGCAGTATTTT
D gene: NA; clone size: NA; V gene: TRBV7-2; J gene: TRBJ1-2; CDR3 protein: CASSPDSSLYYGYTF; CDR3 DNA: TGTGCCAGCAGCCCCGACAGTTCCCTATACTATGGCTACACCTTC
D gene: NA; clone size: few; V gene: TRBV28; J gene: TRBJ1-4; CDR3 protein: CASKGATNEKLFF; CDR3 DNA: TGTGCCAGTAAAGGAGCAACTAATGAAAAACTGTTTTTT
D gene: TRBD1; clone size: once; V gene: TRBV11-2; J gene: TRBJ2-5; CDR3 protein: CASSSGQAETQYF; CDR3 DNA: TGTGCCAGCAGCTCCGGACAGGCGGAGACCCAGTACTTC
D gene: NA; clone size: NA; V gene: TRBV27; J gene: TRBJ1-1; CDR3 protein: CASSPRPGGYSEAFF; CDR3 DNA: TGTGCCAGCAGCCCTCGACCGGGAGGTTATTCTGAAGCTTTCTTT
D gene: TRBD1; clone size: few; V gene: TRBV5-1; J gene: TRBJ1-1; CDR3 protein: CASSRRTGVTEAFF; CDR3 DNA: TGCGCCAGCAGCCGGAGGACAGGGGTCACTGAAGCTTTCTTT
D gene: NA; clone size: few; V gene: TRBV6-4; J gene: TRBJ2-3; CDR3 protein: CASSPGGGADTQYF; CDR3 DNA: TGTGCCAGCAGCCCCGGAGGGGGCGCAGATACGCAGTATTTT